A single sample gave rise to the 30 T cell receptor beta chains below, sequenced in a study of vaccination and CD4 T cells after COVID-19. Treatment reported: roughly 11-day PBMC culture with coronavirus spike peptide pools or control peptides (ViraFEST assay). These receptors have no identified antigens. Cultured CD4+ T-cell DNA underwent Oncomine TCR Beta short-read sequencing. In TCRdb, the PCR reads were re-called with MiXCR into one record per CDR3 protein. Among tens of thousands of distinct CDR3 sequences listed, about 31% were seen once. Material for sequencing was cultured CD4+ T cells from blood. The receptor source for this set is a human donor with COVID-19.

The genes are TRBV6-1 and TRBJ2-3; possibly TRBD1 for D (6 bases). Germline-derived CDR1 and CDR2 are MNHNS and SASEGT. With 4 bases removed from V and 2 bases from J, the gap between germline ends came to 19 bases. The CDR3 covers 17 residues. The CDR3 region has the DNA TGTGCCAGCAGTGCCTTAGCGAGGGGGACCTCCACAGATACGCAGTATTTT. Translating gives CASSALARGTSTDTQYF.

The chain combines TRBV5-1 with TRBJ1-5; D perhaps matches TRBD1 (6 bases). V was clipped by 2 bases and J by 6 bases, with 15 bases between them. This CDR3 spans 15 amino acids. The V gene's germline CDR1 is SGHRS and CDR2 YFSETQ. The chain's CDR3 is CASSLSGGAGQPQHF. In DNA, the CDR3 is TGCGCCAGCAGCTTAAGCGGGGGCGCGGGTCAGCCCCAGCATTTT.

This clonotype was observed a handful of times. The rearrangement links TRBV10-1 to TRBJ2-7, with TRBD1 matching over 8 bases. V lost 5 bases to trimming and J lost 0 bases; unmatched junction nucleotides: 3. In germline, CDR1 is WNHNN, CDR2 SYGVQD (reference sequence). The CDR3 covers 14 residues. The CDR3 bases are TGCGCCAGCAGTCCAGGGGGCTCCTCCTACGAGCAGTACTTC. Translation: CASSPGGSSYEQYF.

The chain joins TRBV6-1 to TRBJ1-5, with TRBD1 matching over 8 bases. J gave up 0 bases and V 2 bases, and 12 bases lay outside the gene matches. The germline gives CDR1 MNHNS, CDR2 SASEGT. The CDR3 sequence is 19 residues long. CDR3 sequence (DNA): TGTGCCAGCAGTGAAATTGGGACAGGCTTTACTCATAGCAATCAGCCCCAGCATTTT. Its protein is CASSEIGTGFTHSNQPQHF.

This clonotype was found a few times. The V call is TRBV6-4, the J call TRBJ1-2; 9 nucleotides align to TRBD1. J was trimmed by 4 bases and V by 7 bases; bases with no gene match: 4. Germline CDR1 is MRHNA and CDR2 is SNTAGT. The length of the CDR3 is 13 residues. In nucleotides, the CDR3 is TGTGCCAGCAACCGGGGACAGGGCTATGGCTACACCTTC. Translating it yields CASNRGQGYGYTF.

This clonotype is large in the sample. The chain is built from TRBV2 and TRBJ1-2, with a weak D call TRBD1 (6 bases). The CDR3 contains 14 residues. The V gene lost 7 bases and the J gene lost 8 bases, with 20 bases spanning the gap. Germline CDR1 and CDR2: SNHLY and FYNNEI. The CDR3 DNA is TGTGCCAGCACCCGCCCGGTCCCAGGGGACGGCTACACCTTC. It translates to CASTRPVPGDGYTF.

This rearrangement joins TRBV14 to TRBJ1-1; 7 nucleotides agree with TRBD1. Per the germline V gene, CDR1 is SGHDN and CDR2 is FVKESK. The J segment lost 1 base and the V segment lost 0 bases, leaving 2 bases of the junction unmatched. The CDR3 sequence is 15 residues long. Here the CDR3 reads CASSQDQGGNTEAFF. The CDR3 nucleotides read TGTGCCAGCAGCCAAGATCAGGGGGGGAACACTGAAGCTTTCTTT.

CDR3 nucleotide sequence: TGTGCCAGCTCAAACTTGGACAGGAGCTATGGCTACACCTTC. This codes for CASSNLDRSYGYTF. The gene calls are TRBV18 and TRBJ1-2; 7 positions agree with TRBD1. CDR3 length equals 14 residues. The V segment lost 5 bases and the J segment 4 bases; nucleotides outside the gene matches: 7. Germline-derived CDR1 and CDR2 are KGHSH and LQKENI.

This clonotype was detected only a few times. The chain recombines TRBV6-1 with TRBJ2-7, with 10 bases lining up with TRBD1. CDR1 and CDR2 from the germline V gene are MNHNS and SASEGT. Trimming removed 5 bases from V and 6 bases from J; junction bases left unmatched: 13. This CDR3 spans 16 amino acids. The CDR3 is CASSRRTGTGVLEQYF. The CDR3 region has the DNA TGTGCCAGCAGTCGACGTACCGGGACAGGGGTTCTCGAGCAGTACTTC.

The rearrangement joins TRBV30 to TRBJ1-1; D unresolved. V was shortened by 0 bases and J by 6 bases, with 8 bases between the two germline ends. In germline, CDR1 is GTSNPN, CDR2 SVGIG (reference sequence). This CDR3 region has 12 residues. The CDR3 loop is CAWSVAGSEAFF. CDR3 DNA: TGTGCCTGGAGTGTAGCAGGTTCTGAAGCTTTCTTT.

The gene calls are TRBV7-9 and TRBJ2-7; perhaps TRBD1 as D (7 bases). From germline, CDR1 is SEHNR and CDR2 FQNEAQ (reference sequence). With 5 bases removed from V and 6 bases from J, the gap between germline ends came to 17 bases. The CDR3 has 14 amino acids. CDR3 loop: CASSAGQPRSEQYF. CDR3 in DNA: TGTGCCAGCAGCGCGGGACAGCCGCGAAGCGAGCAGTACTTC. Combining the CDR3 with reference TRBV7-9 and TRBJ2-7 gives the whole variable domain DTGVSQNPRHKITKRGQNVTFRCDPISEHNRLYWYRQTLGQGPEFLTYFQNEAQLEKSRLLSDRFSAERPKGSFSTLEIQRTEQGDSAMYLCASSAGQPRSEQYFGPGTRLTVT.

In this sample, this clonotype turned up a few times. V is TRBV27 and J is TRBJ2-7; D is possibly TRBD2 (6 bases). Germline V gene lookup returns CDR1 MNHEY and CDR2 SMNVEV (reference sequence). Trimming took 3 bases from V and 4 from J, leaving 16 bases between them. The CDR3 contains 15 residues. CDR3 sequence (DNA): TGTGCCAGCAGTTTCGGGGGATTGGGGCGTTACGAGCAGTACTTC. This sequence encodes CASSFGGLGRYEQYF.

The genes are TRBV11-3 and TRBJ1-5; 11 nucleotides align to TRBD1. The CDR3 is 17 residues long. Germline CDR1 and CDR2: SGHNT and YENEEA. Trimming at V came to 5 bases and at J to 2 bases, leaving 8 bases not matched to a gene. CDR3 sequence (DNA): TGTGCCAGCAGCAAACGGACAGGGGGCGAATGCAATCAGCCCCAGCATTTT. It specifies CASSKRTGGECNQPQHF.

V is TRBV21-1 and J is TRBJ2-1. TRBV21-1 is recorded as a pseudogene. This CDR3 has 10 amino acids. The DNA of the CDR3 is TGTGCCAGCAGCGAGGATGAGCAGTTCTTC. This sequence encodes CASSEDEQFF.

This chain connects TRBV7-8 to TRBJ2-2, with 12 bases matching TRBD2. CDR1 SGHVS and CDR2 FQNEAQ come from the germline V gene. J lost 6 bases, V lost 9 bases, and 8 bases had no gene match. This CDR3 comprises 15 residues. The DNA for the CDR3 is TGTGCCAGTATACTAGCGGGGGGTTTTTCCGGGGAGCTGTTTTTT. Its protein is CASILAGGFSGELFF.

The chain uses TRBV28 and TRBJ1-5; no firm D call. Trimming shortened V by 8 bases and J by 2 bases, and 13 bases separated the two germline ends. The germline V gene encodes CDR1 MDHEN and CDR2 SYDVKM. This CDR3 comprises 14 residues. The CDR3 DNA reads TGTGCCAGCGTTCCCCAGCGTGGCAATCAGCCCCAGCATTTT. Encoded protein: CASVPQRGNQPQHF.

This chain joins TRBV20-1 and TRBJ1-2; D is undetermined. The V end lost 2 bases, the J end lost 4 bases, and 11 bases lay between the germline ends. The CDR3 consists of 13 residues. Germline V gene data show CDR1 as DFQATT and CDR2 as SNEGSKA (reference sequence). The chain's CDR3 is CSARTPAAYGYTF. The DNA for the CDR3 is TGCAGTGCTAGAACTCCAGCAGCCTATGGCTACACCTTC.

The genes are TRBV10-2 and TRBJ1-5, with D possibly being TRBD1 (6 bases). Trimming pared 2 bases from V and 5 bases from J, leaving 16 bases between. Germline CDR1 is WSHSY and CDR2 is SAAADI. This CDR3 spans 16 amino acids. The CDR3 loop reads CASSETTGIGDQPQHF. The CDR3 coding sequence is TGCGCCAGCAGTGAGACAACAGGGATAGGGGATCAGCCCCAGCATTTT.

V gene TRBV5-1 combines with J gene TRBJ1-6; D is undetermined. CDR3 size: 13 residues. Germline loops: CDR1 SGHRS, CDR2 YFSETQ. Trimming left V 0 bases short and J 8 bases short, with 6 bases between. As DNA, the CDR3 is TGCGCCAGCAGCTTGGTTACAGATTCACCCCTCCACTTT. Its protein is CASSLVTDSPLHF.

V usage is TRBV20-1 and J usage is TRBJ2-5, with 9 bases aligning to TRBD2. Germline trimming cut 4 bases from V and 5 bases from J; bases unmatched to any gene: 8. Germline-derived CDR1 and CDR2 are DFQATT and SNEGSKA (reference sequence). This CDR3 spans 14 amino acids. The CDR3 reads CSAILSGGRETQYF. CDR3 nucleotide sequence: TGCAGTGCTATCCTGAGCGGGGGGAGGGAGACCCAGTACTTC.

The genes are TRBV30 and TRBJ1-2; D gene uncertain. The CDR3 loop spans 15 amino acids. V shed 2 bases and J shed 7 bases, with 20 bases lying between them. The germline V gene encodes CDR1 GTSNPN and CDR2 SVGIG (reference sequence). The CDR3 coding sequence is TGTGCCTGGAGTACTTATGGGCAGAGGGCCATTGGCTACACCTTC. It translates to CAWSTYGQRAIGYTF.

Only a few counts were recorded for this clonotype. The chain joins TRBV12-3 or TRBV12-4 to TRBJ1-6, with 10 bases fitting TRBD1. The CDR3 has 14 amino acids. With 3 bases clipped from V and 9 bases from J, the junction kept 2 bases outside the gene matches. The CDR3, as DNA: TGTGCCAGCAGTTTCCGGGACAGGGGTTCACCCCTCCACTTT. This codes for CASSFRDRGSPLHF.

The chain uses TRBV5-1 and TRBJ2-6; tentatively, D is TRBD1 (5 bases). This CDR3 contains 15 residues. The V end was cut by 4 bases, the J end by 4 bases, with 12 bases between. Germline values: CDR1 SGHRS, CDR2 YFSETQ. Here the CDR3 reads CASSPRAGGANVLTF. In DNA form, the CDR3 reads TGCGCCAGCAGCCCCCGGGCAGGGGGGGCCAACGTCCTGACTTTC.

J is TRBJ1-4 and V is TRBV7-9; D gene ambiguous. V gave up 5 bases and J gave up 7 bases, with 11 bases separating them. The germline gives CDR1 SEHNR, CDR2 FQNEAQ (reference sequence). CDR3 length: 13 amino acids. In nucleotides, the CDR3 is TGTGCCAGCAGCCGTATGGGGATTGAAAAACTGTTTTTT. Its translation is CASSRMGIEKLFF.

The rearrangement uses TRBV6-1 and TRBJ2-7; 9 nucleotides align to TRBD1. Germline V lookup: CDR1 MNHNS, CDR2 SASEGT. V gave up 8 bases and J gave up 0 bases; unmatched junction bases: 8. The CDR3 runs 15 residues. CDR3 bases: TGTGCCAGCCGTCCGACAGGGGGGATCTCCTACGAGCAGTACTTC. Translated, it gives CASRPTGGISYEQYF.

The chain links TRBV27 to TRBJ1-1; 7 bases fit TRBD1. The CDR3 has 16 amino acids. The ends lost 4 bases at V and 4 bases at J; junction bases unmatched: 12. Germline CDR1 is MNHEY and CDR2 is SMNVEV (reference sequence). DNA for the CDR3: TGTGCCAGCAGTTGGTCCTCCCTCCAGGGGGGCACTGAAGCTTTCTTT. Translating gives CASSWSSLQGGTEAFF.

This clonotype was recorded a few times. V is TRBV19 and J is TRBJ2-7; TRBD1 matches at 7 bases. The ends lost 5 bases at V and 0 bases at J; junction bases unmatched: 4. The CDR3 covers 14 residues. Germline CDR1 and CDR2: LNHDA and SQIVND (reference sequence). CDR3 sequence: CASSLQGTSYEQYF. In nucleotides, the CDR3 is TGTGCCAGTAGTCTACAGGGGACCTCCTACGAGCAGTACTTC. The variable domain in full, completed from reference TRBV19 and TRBJ2-7, reads DGGITQSPKYLFRKEGQNVTLSCEQNLNHDAMYWYRQDPGQGLRLIYYSQIVNDFQKGDIAEGYSVSREKKESFPLTVTSAQKNPTAFYLCASSLQGTSYEQYFGPGTRLTVT.

The chain uses TRBV18 and TRBJ1-1; D is unclear. The CDR3 runs to 15 residues. The germline gives CDR1 KGHSH, CDR2 LQKENI. The V gene lost 1 base and the J gene lost 1 base, with 10 bases spanning the gap. The CDR3 bases are TGTGCCAGCTCACCACAGCCGAGCCCGAACACTGAAGCTTTCTTT. This gives the protein CASSPQPSPNTEAFF.

Comments on this clonotype: The CDR3 does not end in the conserved phenylalanine or tryptophan, so this is likely a read error. The V and J genes are TRBV7-2 and TRBJ1-2; TRBD1 might be the D (6 bases). Deletions cut 2 bases from V and 8 bases from J, with 15 bases between. Germline V CDR1 and CDR2: SGHTA, FQGNSA. The CDR3 totals 14 residues. CDR3 sequence: CASSLPPGEGGYTC. The CDR3 bases are TGTGCCAGCAGCTTACCCCCAGGGGAAGGCGGCTACACCTGC.

The genes are TRBV27 and TRBJ2-2, with TRBD2 matching over 15 bases. This CDR3 region has 18 residues. Germline V lookup: CDR1 MNHEY, CDR2 SMNVEV (reference sequence). V was pared by 6 bases and J by 4 bases, with 9 bases of the junction left unmatched. The CDR3: CASRLLGLAGGTTGELFF. For the CDR3, the DNA is TGTGCCAGCAGACTGTTAGGACTAGCGGGGGGGACCACCGGGGAGCTGTTTTTT.